This T cell receptor beta chain was found in a study of cytomegalovirus exposure and HLA in healthy donors. Study-wide context: Inside one of the first data releases sat tens of millions of unique TCRs taken from HLA-typed donors.

The PCR used 60 Vbeta and 13 Jbeta primers. Profiled with immunoSEQ multiplex PCR; TCRdb holds only in-frame clones, not every one. The sample records about 180,000 clones, 81% being singletons. V lost 7 bases and J lost 4; bases outside the gene matches: 7. CDR1 SQVTM and CDR2 ANQGSEA come from the germline V gene. There are 13 residues in the CDR3. What was sequenced was PBMCs. The origin of this receptor is a woman in her twenties or thirties in good health and CMV-seronegative. The chain has TRBV29-1 and TRBJ2-1; the match to TRBD2 covers 7 bases. This chain's CDR3 is CSAATSRYNEQFF. Here the CDR3 DNA reads TGCAGCGCCGCGACTAGCAGATACAATGAGCAGTTCTTC.